This T cell receptor (beta chain) is from a study of blood T cell repertoires in COVID-19. From germline, CDR1 is SEHNR and CDR2 FQNEAQ (reference sequence). V was pared by 4 bases and J by 0 bases, with 9 bases between. This CDR3 has 15 amino acids. Produced via immunoSEQ multiplex PCR; TCRdb's table is partial and in-frame only. The data hold some 99,000 clones, with 80% to 90% observed a single time. The genes are TRBV7-9 and TRBJ1-4, with D possibly being TRBD1 (5 bases). This sequence originates from a human donor with COVID-19, enrolled during active disease. The donor label of this sample is uncertain. The sample was peripheral blood. In DNA form, the CDR3 reads TGTGCCAGCAGCTCTACAGGAGCAACTAATGAAAAACTGTTTTTT. Its translation is CASSSTGATNEKLFF.